One and the same sample provided the 21 T cell receptor beta chains below, sequenced in a study of T cell changes during pregnancy in multiple sclerosis. Clones were read by immunoSEQ multiplex PCR, and TCRdb kept only the in-frame ones, dropping some. This table has about 47,000 clones, almost 95% appearing once. Here the sequenced sample was peripheral blood, taken in the third trimester of pregnancy. These receptors were obtained from a female donor with multiple sclerosis, enrolled in a pregnancy study.

The chain recombines TRBV25-1 with TRBJ1-6; maybe TRBD1 (5 bases). The V gene's germline CDR1 is MGHDK and CDR2 SYGVNS. Trimming removed 4 bases from V and 4 bases from J, with 5 bases in between. The CDR3 extends over 13 amino acids. CDR3 sequence reads: CASSGQYNSPLHF. DNA for the CDR3: TGTGCCAGCAGTGGACAGTATAATTCACCCCTCCACTTT.

This chain links TRBV5-4 with TRBJ2-3; 14 bases fit TRBD2. There are 16 residues in the CDR3. Trimming cost V 3 bases and J 5 bases; bases outside gene matches: 5. Germline CDR1 SGHNT, CDR2 YYREEE (reference sequence). This CDR3 reads CASSYGLAGGGDTQYF. The CDR3 DNA reads TGTGCCAGCAGCTACGGACTAGCGGGAGGAGGAGATACGCAGTATTTT. Looking up the rest from reference TRBV5-4 and TRBJ2-3 gives the full variable domain: ETGVTQSPTHLIKTRGQQVTLRCSSQSGHNTVSWYQQALGQGPQFIFQYYREEENGRGNFPPRFSGLQFPNYSSELNVNALELDDSALYLCASSYGLAGGGDTQYFGPGTRLTVL.

V gene TRBV9 combines with J gene TRBJ1-3; TRBD1 matches 7 bases. The V gene end was trimmed by 0 bases and the J gene end by 3 bases; junction bases not matched to a gene: 6. In germline, CDR1 is SGDLS, CDR2 YYNGEE. The CDR3 is made up of 16 amino acids. CDR3 nucleotides: TGTGCCAGCAGCGTAGTCGGGACAGCCTATGGAAACACCATATATTTT. This sequence encodes CASSVVGTAYGNTIYF.

The J gene is TRBJ1-1, the V gene TRBV4-3; TRBD1 matches at 8 bases. CDR1 and CDR2 from the germline V gene are LGHNA and YSLEER. The CDR3 covers 15 residues. Germline trimming cut 3 bases from V and 2 bases from J; bases unmatched to any gene: 5. The CDR3 spells CASSQLGQGNTEAFF. CDR3 DNA: TGCGCCAGCAGCCAGCTCGGACAGGGCAACACTGAAGCTTTCTTT.

The chain links TRBV10-3 to TRBJ1-4; 8 nucleotides align to TRBD1. Germline assignment: CDR1 ENHRY and CDR2 SYGVKD. The CDR3 has 14 residues. V trimming: 4 bases; J trimming: 7 bases; junction bases outside the gene matches: 5. The CDR3 DNA reads TGTGCCATCAGTGCCACAGGGGGACCTGAAAAACTGTTTTTT. Translation: CAISATGGPEKLFF.

V is TRBV5-4 and J is TRBJ2-2, with TRBD2 matching over 8 bases. J lost 5 bases, V lost 4 bases, and 10 bases had no gene match. CDR1 SGHNT and CDR2 YYREEE come from the germline V gene (reference sequence). CDR3 length: 16 amino acids. The CDR3: CASSSPGGAPTGELFF. The DNA for the CDR3 is TGTGCCAGCAGCAGTCCGGGAGGGGCACCAACCGGGGAGCTGTTTTTT.

The chain has TRBV15 and TRBJ2-7; D ambiguous. Trimming removed 0 bases at V and 4 bases at J, with 7 bases between. CDR3 length equals 13 residues. In germline, CDR1 is LNHNV, CDR2 YYDKDF (reference sequence). CDR3 sequence reads: CATSREASYEQYF. CDR3 nucleotides: TGTGCCACCAGCAGAGAGGCTAGTTACGAGCAGTACTTC.

The rearrangement joins TRBV6-6 to TRBJ2-1; D gene unclear. Germline V gene sequence: CDR1 MNHNY, CDR2 SVGAGI (reference sequence). The V and J ends lost 7 bases and 4 bases respectively, with 17 bases between them. The CDR3 sequence is 15 residues long. The CDR3: CASIQKTGIYNEQFF. CDR3 coding DNA: TGTGCCAGCATCCAGAAGACTGGAATATACAATGAGCAGTTCTTC.

The chain couples TRBV7-2 to TRBJ2-7; tentatively, D is TRBD2 (7 bases). Between the trimmed V and J ends, which lost 5 bases and 7 bases, there was a span of 18 bases. CDR3 length: 14 residues. CDR1 and CDR2 (germline): SGHTA, FQGNSA. The DNA for the CDR3 is TGTGCCAGCAGCCGCTTAGGGGGGGCGGGAGAGCAGTACTTC. Translation gives CASSRLGGAGEQYF.

V usage is TRBV9 and J usage is TRBJ2-7; 11 bases map to TRBD2. The V and J ends lost 4 bases and 4 bases, in that order; junction bases with no gene match: 4. Germline assignment: CDR1 SGDLS and CDR2 YYNGEE. The CDR3 sequence is 14 residues long. CDR3 nucleotides: TGTGCCAGCAGCATAGGGACTAGCGGATACGAGCAGTACTTC. Translating gives CASSIGTSGYEQYF.

CDR3: CASSLGGVAGITGELFF. For the CDR3, the DNA is TGTGCCAGCAGCTTAGGGGGGGTAGCGGGGATCACCGGGGAGCTGTTTTTT. V and J are TRBV7-2 and TRBJ2-2; 8 bases agree with TRBD2. This CDR3 comprises 17 residues. V shed 1 base and J 4 bases; nucleotides not matched to a gene: 8. Germline V gene lookup returns CDR1 SGHTA and CDR2 FQGNSA.

The chain uses TRBV7-2 and TRBJ2-2, with 10 bases matching TRBD2. The CDR3 sequence is 16 residues long. Germline-derived CDR1 and CDR2 are SGHTA and FQGNSA. With V trimmed by 4 bases and J by 6 bases, 8 bases remained unmatched. The CDR3 DNA is TGTGCCAGCAGCTCGAGCGGGAGGGCCGGTCCCGGGGAGCTGTTTTTT. Residues: CASSSSGRAGPGELFF.

The chain is built from TRBV19 and TRBJ2-1; D remains unclear. The germline V and J ends were trimmed by 1 base and 2 bases, with 9 bases remaining between them. The germline CDR1 and CDR2 sequences are LNHDA and SQIVND (reference sequence). The CDR3 consists of 15 residues. The CDR3 reads CASSIVSPAYNEQFF. As DNA, the CDR3 is TGTGCCAGTAGTATAGTCTCACCGGCCTACAATGAGCAGTTCTTC.

The V gene is TRBV6-5, the J gene TRBJ2-7; 9 nucleotides agree with TRBD1. Germline V CDR1 and CDR2: MNHEY, SVGAGI. The CDR3 loop spans 15 amino acids. Losses at the gene ends were 4 bases for V and 4 bases for J; bases not matched to a gene: 8. The CDR3 coding sequence is TGTGCCAGCAGTTCCTCAAGGACAGGGGAATACGAGCAGTACTTC. Amino acid sequence: CASSSSRTGEYEQYF.

The V gene is TRBV9, the J gene TRBJ2-3; 7 bases are shared with TRBD2. The CDR3 sequence is 17 residues long. The germline V gene encodes CDR1 SGDLS and CDR2 YYNGEE. The ends lost 0 bases at V and 4 bases at J; junction bases unmatched: 11. The CDR3 DNA sequence: TGTGCCAGCAGCGTAGCGGGTTGGGGAGGGACCGCAGATACGCAGTATTTT. Its translation is CASSVAGWGGTADTQYF.

This clone appeared once. The chain combines TRBV5-6 with TRBJ1-1, with 7 bases aligning to TRBD1. CDR3 length: 15 residues. Looked up from germline, CDR1 is SGHDT and CDR2 is YYEEEE. Trimming removed 0 bases from V and 6 bases from J; junction bases left unmatched: 8. The CDR3 protein is CASSLVDRAIAEAFF. The CDR3 bases are TGTGCCAGCAGCTTGGTAGACAGGGCAATCGCTGAAGCTTTCTTT.

The CDR3 loop reads CASRKGNWVVPGLEAFF. CDR3 nucleotide sequence: TGTGCCAGTAGAAAAGGGAATTGGGTCGTGCCGGGACTTGAAGCTTTCTTT. The chain links TRBV19 to TRBJ1-1, with D tentatively TRBD1 (5 bases). This CDR3 region has 17 residues. V gave up 6 bases and J gave up 7 bases, with 27 bases separating them. Germline lookup yields CDR1 LNHDA and CDR2 SQIVND (reference sequence).

This chain links TRBV4-3 with TRBJ1-3, with D maybe TRBD1 (6 bases). The germline gives CDR1 LGHNA, CDR2 YSLEER. This CDR3 comprises 17 residues. V lost 0 bases and J 0 bases, leaving 12 bases between the germline ends. The CDR3 region is CASSQDRPRGSGNTIYF. For the CDR3, the DNA is TGCGCCAGCAGCCAAGATCGGCCCAGGGGCTCTGGAAACACCATATATTTT.

The chain joins TRBV6-5 to TRBJ1-1, with no clear D. The CDR3 runs to 13 residues. The V end lost 2 bases, the J end lost 5 bases, and 9 bases lay between the germline ends. In germline, CDR1 is MNHEY, CDR2 SVGAGI. CDR3 amino acids: CASSYDMWTEAFF. DNA for the CDR3: TGTGCCAGCAGTTACGACATGTGGACTGAAGCTTTCTTT.

The chain is built from TRBV7-9 and TRBJ1-2; the D is unclear. The germline V and J ends were trimmed by 5 bases and 3 bases, with 10 bases remaining between them. The CDR3 contains 13 residues. CDR1 and CDR2 from the germline V gene are SEHNR and FQNEAQ (reference sequence). In DNA form, the CDR3 reads TGTGCCAGCAGCCACCTATCCGACTATGGCTACACCTTC. This codes for CASSHLSDYGYTF.

The chain links TRBV18 to TRBJ2-2; TRBD1 aligns across 8 bases. The CDR3 is 16 residues long. CDR1 and CDR2 (germline): KGHSH, LQKENI. V lost 2 bases to trimming and J lost 5 bases; unmatched junction nucleotides: 7. CDR3: CASSPIATGETGELFF. The DNA for the CDR3 is TGTGCCAGCTCACCAATAGCGACAGGGGAAACCGGGGAGCTGTTTTTT.